A single sample gave rise to the 30 T cell receptor beta chains below, sequenced in a study of T cell responses to AZD1222 COVID-19 vaccine. Libraries were prepared by immunoSEQ multiplex PCR; TCRdb keeps only in-frame clonotypes and omits some of them. The profile shows 120,000 to 150,000 clones, 88% of them singletons. The sequenced sample was peripheral blood, obtained on day 0 of AZD1222 vaccination. Receptors originate from an adult in good health.

The chain recombines TRBV2 with TRBJ2-3; TRBD2 matches at 11 bases. Germline V gene sequence: CDR1 SNHLY, CDR2 FYNNEI. The CDR3 has 14 residues. With 8 bases clipped from V and 1 base from J, the junction kept 2 bases outside the gene matches. CDR3: CASALAGGTDTQYF. DNA of the CDR3: TGTGCCAGCGCACTAGCGGGGGGCACAGATACGCAGTATTTT.

The gene calls are TRBV5-1 and TRBJ1-2; D is perhaps TRBD1 (5 bases). V was clipped by 3 bases and J by 3 bases, with 12 bases between them. The CDR3 is made up of 14 amino acids. Per germline, CDR1 SGHRS and CDR2 YFSETQ. CDR3 protein: CASSSTVTDYGYTF. For the CDR3, the DNA is TGCGCCAGCAGCTCGACAGTCACAGACTATGGCTACACCTTC.

The V call is TRBV6-5, the J call TRBJ1-2, with TRBD1 as a possible D gene (6 bases). The CDR3 is made up of 14 amino acids. V gave up 5 bases and J gave up 6 bases, with 16 bases separating them. Germline V gene sequence: CDR1 MNHEY, CDR2 SVGAGI. The CDR3 nucleotides read TGTGCCAGCAGTCGCGGGGGGGCGGGAGATGGCTACACCTTC. Its translation is CASSRGGAGDGYTF.

The chain has TRBV27 and TRBJ1-2, with D tentatively TRBD1 (6 bases). CDR1 is MNHEY, CDR2 SMNVEV, per germline (reference sequence). Trimming took 1 base from V and 2 from J, leaving 14 bases between them. The CDR3 length is 16 residues. DNA of the CDR3: TGTGCCAGCAGTTTATGGGGGCCCTCCGGAAACTATGGCTACACCTTC. It encodes CASSLWGPSGNYGYTF.

The chain combines TRBV7-2 with TRBJ2-1; 10 nucleotides line up with TRBD1. CDR3 size: 16 residues. Per the germline V gene, CDR1 is SGHTA and CDR2 is FQGNSA. J gave up 3 bases and V 5 bases, and 7 bases lay outside the gene matches. The CDR3 is CASSITGTGVYNEQFF. The CDR3 DNA follows: TGTGCCAGCAGCATAACCGGGACAGGGGTCTACAATGAGCAGTTCTTC.

The chain recombines TRBV27 with TRBJ2-3; maybe TRBD2 (5 bases). Germline CDR1 MNHEY, CDR2 SMNVEV (reference sequence). The CDR3 runs 15 residues. Trimming cost V 2 bases and J 4 bases, with 13 bases left between them. For the CDR3, the DNA is TGTGCCAGCAGTTTAACTAGTGGATTCGCAGATACGCAGTATTTT. Translation gives CASSLTSGFADTQYF.

The J gene is TRBJ2-7, the V gene TRBV18; D call uncertain. The CDR3 is 12 amino acids. Germline lookup yields CDR1 KGHSH and CDR2 LQKENI. The V end was cut by 6 bases, the J end by 4 bases, with 10 bases between. CDR3 residues: CASSHTEYEQYF. CDR3 coding DNA: TGTGCCAGCTCTCACACTGAATACGAGCAGTACTTC.

This rearrangement joins TRBV6-5 to TRBJ2-2, with D tentatively TRBD1 (6 bases). Germline V gene data show CDR1 as MNHEY and CDR2 as SVGAGI. The CDR3 extends over 16 amino acids. V was shortened by 2 bases and J by 4 bases, with 14 bases between the two germline ends. The CDR3, as DNA: TGTGCCAGCAGTTACGGGGCGACAGGACCCACCGGGGAGCTGTTTTTT. Translating gives CASSYGATGPTGELFF.

The CDR3 DNA reads TGTGCCAGCAGCTTAAACAGGTTAGAAGAAGCTTTCTTT. Protein product: CASSLNRLEEAFF. This chain links TRBV7-2 with TRBJ1-1; tentatively, D is TRBD1 (5 bases). The CDR3 length is 13 residues. V was shortened by 2 bases and J by 8 bases, with 12 bases between the two germline ends. CDR1 is SGHTA and CDR2 is FQGNSA in the germline V gene.

The chain couples TRBV6-5 to TRBJ2-3; D is possibly TRBD1 or TRBD2 (5 bases each). Germline CDR1 is MNHEY and CDR2 is SVGAGI. This CDR3 region has 15 residues. Trimming pared 0 bases from V and 2 bases from J, leaving 9 bases between. CDR3 DNA sequence: TGTGCCAGCAGTTACTCGGGGGTCCTCACAGATACGCAGTATTTT. It is translated as CASSYSGVLTDTQYF.

The gene calls are TRBV10-3 and TRBJ1-1, with a weak D call TRBD1 (5 bases). Germline values: CDR1 ENHRY, CDR2 SYGVKD. The ends were cut back, 9 bases at V and 1 base at J, with 12 bases in the middle. The CDR3 contains 13 residues. The CDR3 spells CAINGAQNTEAFF. The CDR3 DNA reads as TGTGCCATTAATGGGGCACAGAACACTGAAGCTTTCTTT.

The V gene is TRBV2, the J gene TRBJ1-1; D remains ambiguous. This CDR3 spans 13 amino acids. Germline assignment: CDR1 SNHLY and CDR2 FYNNEI. The ends were cut back, 6 bases at V and 5 bases at J, with 13 bases in the middle. The CDR3 sequence is CASSLAEETEAFF. The DNA of the CDR3 is TGTGCCAGCAGCTTGGCGGAGGAAACTGAAGCTTTCTTT.

The gene calls are TRBV6-5 and TRBJ1-1; maybe TRBD1 (5 bases). The CDR3 covers 14 residues. The germline gives CDR1 MNHEY, CDR2 SVGAGI. V was cut by 0 bases and J by 4 bases, with 9 bases left in between. The CDR3 sequence is CASSYSRAGTEAFF. DNA for the CDR3: TGTGCCAGCAGTTACTCCAGGGCAGGCACTGAAGCTTTCTTT.

The J gene is TRBJ2-1, the V gene TRBV28; 9 bases align to TRBD1. Germline lookup yields CDR1 MDHEN and CDR2 SYDVKM. V was pared by 6 bases and J by 5 bases, with 11 bases of the junction left unmatched. The CDR3 runs 16 residues. The CDR3 spells CASSEADGTGHNEQFF. The DNA of the CDR3 is TGTGCCAGCAGCGAGGCTGATGGGACAGGGCACAATGAGCAGTTCTTC.

J is TRBJ1-4 and V is TRBV29-1, with 9 bases identical to TRBD1. Germline V CDR1 and CDR2: SQVTM, ANQGSEA. V dropped 6 bases and J dropped 7; count of bases not matched to a gene: 6. The CDR3 covers 13 residues. DNA of the CDR3: TGCAGCGTCCCCGGGACAGGGCTTGAAAAACTGTTTTTT. Encoded protein: CSVPGTGLEKLFF.

Regarding this clone: The sample contains more than one DNA sequence encoding this CDR3. The rearrangement joins TRBV4-1 to TRBJ2-3; D is perhaps TRBD1 (5 bases). Germline V gives CDR1 MGHRA, CDR2 YSYEKL. V was cut by 4 bases and J by 0 bases, with 14 bases left in between. The CDR3 is 16 amino acids. The CDR3, as DNA: TGCGCCAGCAGCCCTGGGGCCTCCACTAGCACAGATACGCAGTATTTT. Translating it yields CASSPGASTSTDTQYF.

The chain couples TRBV5-5 to TRBJ1-2, with a possible D match to TRBD1 (6 bases). Germline CDR1 and CDR2: SGHKS and YYEKEE (reference sequence). The V and J ends lost 1 base and 6 bases respectively, with 10 bases between them. The CDR3 extends over 13 amino acids. DNA for the CDR3: TGTGCCAGCAGCTTGTGGGGGCGAAATGGCTACACCTTC. It codes for CASSLWGRNGYTF.

The chain is built from TRBV19 and TRBJ1-2; the match to TRBD1 covers 9 bases. The CDR3 has 15 residues. J lost 4 bases, V lost 5 bases, and 8 bases had no gene match. In germline, CDR1 is LNHDA, CDR2 SQIVND (reference sequence). The CDR3 is CASSDTGGYGYGYTF. In DNA form, the CDR3 reads TGTGCCAGTAGTGATACAGGGGGCTACGGCTATGGCTACACCTTC.

This clone has only one observation. The V call is TRBV5-1, the J call TRBJ2-5; a possible D gene is TRBD1 (5 bases). The germline V gene encodes CDR1 SGHRS and CDR2 YFSETQ. This CDR3 comprises 15 residues. Trimming cost V 0 bases and J 4 bases, with 13 bases left between them. The DNA for the CDR3 is TGCGCCAGCAGCTTGGGAGTCAGTGGGGCAGAGACCCAGTACTTC. This translates into CASSLGVSGAETQYF.

J is TRBJ1-2 and V is TRBV6-5; no clear D gene. CDR1 and CDR2 from the germline V gene are MNHEY and SVGAGI. The CDR3 is 13 residues long. With 6 bases removed from V and 2 bases from J, the gap between germline ends came to 10 bases. CDR3 bases: TGTGCCAGCAGCCGGTCCCCCAACTATGGCTACACCTTC. It is translated as CASSRSPNYGYTF.

This clone was seen more than once but under ten times. The rearrangement links TRBV29-1 to TRBJ1-3, with D perhaps matching TRBD1 (6 bases). Germline CDR1 reads SQVTM; CDR2 reads ANQGSEA. The V gene lost 6 bases and the J gene lost 0 bases, with 12 bases spanning the gap. The CDR3 sequence is 14 residues long. CDR3 in DNA: TGCAGCGTGCACTTGACAGGCTCTGGAAACACCATATATTTT. This codes for CSVHLTGSGNTIYF.

This chain connects TRBV5-1 to TRBJ2-7; the match to TRBD1 covers 9 bases. This CDR3 has 14 residues. Germline CDR1 SGHRS, CDR2 YFSETQ. V was clipped by 4 bases and J by 2 bases; unmatched bases: 4. The CDR3: CASSDRDRAYEQYF. In DNA, the CDR3 is TGCGCCAGCAGCGACCGGGACAGGGCCTACGAGCAGTACTTC.

The rearrangement joins TRBV20-1 to TRBJ1-1, with D perhaps matching TRBD1 (6 bases). Trimming left V 3 bases short and J 4 bases short, with 15 bases between. The CDR3 consists of 14 residues. The V gene's germline CDR1 is DFQATT and CDR2 SNEGSKA (reference sequence). The DNA for the CDR3 is TGCAGTGCTAGTACAGGGAATTCCGTCACTGAAGCTTTCTTT. This sequence encodes CSASTGNSVTEAFF.

This chain uses TRBV7-3 with TRBJ1-1; 7 bases match TRBD1. The germline V gene has CDR1 SGHTA and CDR2 FQGTGA. V lost 5 bases and J lost 7; bases outside the gene matches: 13. This CDR3 region has 15 residues. CDR3 bases: TGTGCCAGCAGCCCCGGCGGGGCGCAGGGGGTTGAAGCTTTCTTT. The encoded protein is CASSPGGAQGVEAFF.

The J gene is TRBJ1-1, the V gene TRBV19; no clear D gene. Trimming removed 6 bases from V and 0 bases from J, with 8 bases in between. This CDR3 has 13 residues. Germline lookup yields CDR1 LNHDA and CDR2 SQIVND (reference sequence). The CDR3: CASSRAMNTEAFF. The CDR3 region has the DNA TGTGCCAGTAGCCGGGCGATGAACACTGAAGCTTTCTTT.

This clone was counted between two and nine times. The V call is TRBV2, the J call TRBJ1-1, with D tentatively TRBD1 (5 bases). CDR1 is SNHLY, CDR2 FYNNEI, per germline. The CDR3 length is 15 residues. Trimming stripped 8 bases from V and 0 bases from J, with 16 bases between. CDR3 region: CASVRDGRMNTEAFF. For the CDR3, the DNA is TGTGCCAGCGTCCGGGACGGGAGAATGAACACTGAAGCTTTCTTT. The complete variable domain, with remaining parts taken from reference TRBV2 and TRBJ1-1, reads EPEVTQTPSHQVTQMGQEVILRCVPISNHLYFYWYRQILGQKVEFLVSFYNNEISEKSEIFDDQFSVERPDGSNFTLKIRSTKLEDSAMYFCASVRDGRMNTEAFFGQGTRLTVV.

This clone was seen a few times. CDR3 DNA sequence: TGTGCCAGCAGTTTATCCCCGACAGCGGGATATTACGAGCAGTACTTC. It is translated as CASSLSPTAGYYEQYF. The chain recombines TRBV27 with TRBJ2-7; TRBD2 matches at 7 bases. The CDR3 runs 16 residues. In germline, CDR1 is MNHEY, CDR2 SMNVEV (reference sequence). The V segment lost 0 bases and the J segment 4 bases; nucleotides outside the gene matches: 9.

The rearrangement links TRBV6-5 to TRBJ1-1; D gene unclear. This CDR3 has 15 residues. The germline V gene has CDR1 MNHEY and CDR2 SVGAGI. V lost 2 bases and J lost 0, with 10 bases in between. CDR3 DNA sequence: TGTGCCAGCAGTTACGGGCTGGGAATGAACACTGAAGCTTTCTTT. This gives the protein CASSYGLGMNTEAFF.

DNA of the CDR3: TGTGCCAGCAGCCCATCCCGGACCACCGTGGTCCTCCACGAGCAGTACTTC. Amino acids: CASSPSRTTVVLHEQYF. This sequence joins TRBV16 and TRBJ2-7; D call uncertain. Germline CDR1 reads KGHSY; CDR2 reads FQNENV. V lost 4 bases, J lost 5 bases, and 24 bases lay in between. The CDR3 consists of 17 residues.

The CDR3 DNA reads as TGTGCCAGCAGTTCGGCAGGGCGATCTAATGAAAAACTGTTTTTT. It yields the protein CASSSAGRSNEKLFF. This rearrangement joins TRBV6-5 to TRBJ1-4; perhaps TRBD1 as D (5 bases). The CDR3 runs to 15 residues. Trimming removed 4 bases from V and 3 bases from J, with 12 bases in between. Germline CDR1 and CDR2: MNHEY and SVGAGI.